The entry below gives a single TCR beta chain sequence along with its context. These data belong to a study of T-cell reconstitution after alpha-beta-depleted transplantation in children. This sample's TCRbeta library carried unique molecular identifier barcodes. Via MiXCR, TCRdb re-called the PCR reads, giving one row per CDR3 protein. The sample has about 610,000 distinct CDR3 sequences, under 12% seen once. Sequencing used PBMCs from the stem cell graft donor, obtained from the stem cell graft. The source is a human donor who donated a stem cell graft to a child with acute myeloid leukemia.

The CDR3, as DNA: TGTGCCAGCAAATCGGGTTATGGCTACACCTTC. Protein sequence: CASKSGYGYTF. The chain employs TRBV27 and TRBJ1-2; no definite D call. The CDR3 spans 11 residues. The V end was cut by 7 bases, the J end by 5 bases, with 8 bases between. CDR1 is MNHEY, CDR2 SMNVEV, per germline (reference sequence).